The source of this T cell receptor beta chain is a study of blood T cell repertoires in COVID-19. As for the study in general: Sources were T cells, B-cell-depleted T cells, or PBMCs; the material itself was cDNA or gDNA.

Those enrolled in Seattle joined during active infection and were followed longitudinally afterward. Libraries were prepared by immunoSEQ multiplex PCR; TCRdb keeps only in-frame clonotypes and omits some of them. The sample includes approximately 210,000 clones, about 82% seen only once; the top ten take about 0.91%. The CDR3 has 15 amino acids. The V gene's germline CDR1 is SGDLS and CDR2 YYNGEE. V lost 0 bases and J lost 2, with 8 bases in between. The receptor's source is a man aged 60 to 69 with COVID-19, enrolled during active disease. What was sequenced was peripheral blood. The V gene is TRBV9, the J gene TRBJ2-2; D gene uncertain. CDR3 in amino acids: CASSVVSVNTGELFF. Written as DNA, the CDR3 is TGTGCCAGCAGCGTAGTGAGCGTAAACACCGGGGAGCTGTTTTTT.